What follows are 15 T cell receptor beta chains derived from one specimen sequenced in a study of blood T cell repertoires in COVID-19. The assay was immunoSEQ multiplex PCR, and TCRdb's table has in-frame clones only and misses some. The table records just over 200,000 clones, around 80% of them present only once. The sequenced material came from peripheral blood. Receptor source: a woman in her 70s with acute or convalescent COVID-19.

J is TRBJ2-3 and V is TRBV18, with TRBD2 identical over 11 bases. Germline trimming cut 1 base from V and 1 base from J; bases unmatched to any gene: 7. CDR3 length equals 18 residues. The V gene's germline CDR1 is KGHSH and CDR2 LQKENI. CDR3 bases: TGTGCCAGCTCACCACTAGCGGGAGGGCCCTCTGGCACAGATACGCAGTATTTT. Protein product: CASSPLAGGPSGTDTQYF. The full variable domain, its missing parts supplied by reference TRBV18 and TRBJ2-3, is NAGVMQNPRHLVRRRGQEARLRCSPMKGHSHVYWYRQLPEEGLKFMVYLQKENIIDESGMPKERFSAEFPKEGPSILRIQQVVRGDSAAYFCASSPLAGGPSGTDTQYFGPGTRLTVL.

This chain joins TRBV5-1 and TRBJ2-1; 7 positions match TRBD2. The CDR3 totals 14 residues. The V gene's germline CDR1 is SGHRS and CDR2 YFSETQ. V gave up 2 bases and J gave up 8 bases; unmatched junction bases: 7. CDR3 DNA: TGCGCCAGCAGCTTAATAGGACTAGGCGATGAGCAGTTCTTC. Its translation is CASSLIGLGDEQFF.

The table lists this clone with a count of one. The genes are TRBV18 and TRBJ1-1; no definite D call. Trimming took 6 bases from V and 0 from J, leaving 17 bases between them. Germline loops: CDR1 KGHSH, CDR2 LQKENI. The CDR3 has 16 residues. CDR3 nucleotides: TGTGCCAGCTCGCCTCGGGGAGGAGGTATGAACACTGAAGCTTTCTTT. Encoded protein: CASSPRGGGMNTEAFF.

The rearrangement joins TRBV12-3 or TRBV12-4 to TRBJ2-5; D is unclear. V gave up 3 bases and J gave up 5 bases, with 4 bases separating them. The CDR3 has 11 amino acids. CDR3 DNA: TGTGCCAGCAGTTTGAGTGAGACCCAGTACTTC. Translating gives CASSLSETQYF.

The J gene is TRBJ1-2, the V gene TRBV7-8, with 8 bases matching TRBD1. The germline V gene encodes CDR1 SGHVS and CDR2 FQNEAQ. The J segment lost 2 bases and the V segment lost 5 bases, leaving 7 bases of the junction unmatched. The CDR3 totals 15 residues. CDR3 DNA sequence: TGTGCCAGCAGCCCTCGGGACAGGAGCAACTATGGCTACACCTTC. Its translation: CASSPRDRSNYGYTF.

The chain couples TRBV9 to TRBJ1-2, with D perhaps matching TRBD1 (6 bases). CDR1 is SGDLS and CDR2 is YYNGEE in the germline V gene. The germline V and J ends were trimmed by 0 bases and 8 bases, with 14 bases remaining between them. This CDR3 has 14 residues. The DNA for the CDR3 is TGTGCCAGCAGCGTAGAGGCAGGGGCAGGAGGCTACACCTTC. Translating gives CASSVEAGAGGYTF.

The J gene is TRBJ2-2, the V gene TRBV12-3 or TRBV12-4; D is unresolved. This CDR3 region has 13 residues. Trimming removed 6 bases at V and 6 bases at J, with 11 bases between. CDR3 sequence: CASRPNRAGELFF. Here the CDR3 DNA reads TGTGCCAGCAGGCCAAATAGAGCCGGGGAGCTGTTTTTT.

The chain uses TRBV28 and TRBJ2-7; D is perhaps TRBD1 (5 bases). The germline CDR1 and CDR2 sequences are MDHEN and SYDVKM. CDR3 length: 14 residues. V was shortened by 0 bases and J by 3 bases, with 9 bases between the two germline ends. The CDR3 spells CASSLWGPNYEQYF. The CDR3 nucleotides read TGTGCCAGCAGTTTATGGGGGCCCAACTACGAGCAGTACTTC. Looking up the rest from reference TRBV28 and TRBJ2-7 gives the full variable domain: DVKVTQSSRYLVKRTGEKVFLECVQDMDHENMFWYRQDPGLGLRLIYFSYDVKMKEKGDIPEGYSVSREKKERFSLILESASTNQTSMYLCASSLWGPNYEQYFGPGTRLTVT.

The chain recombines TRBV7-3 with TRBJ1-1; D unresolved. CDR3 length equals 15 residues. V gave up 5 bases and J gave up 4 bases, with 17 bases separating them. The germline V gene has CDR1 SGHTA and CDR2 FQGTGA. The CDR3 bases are TGTGCCAGCAGCCCTAGTCCCGATCGGCGCACTGAAGCTTTCTTT. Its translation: CASSPSPDRRTEAFF.

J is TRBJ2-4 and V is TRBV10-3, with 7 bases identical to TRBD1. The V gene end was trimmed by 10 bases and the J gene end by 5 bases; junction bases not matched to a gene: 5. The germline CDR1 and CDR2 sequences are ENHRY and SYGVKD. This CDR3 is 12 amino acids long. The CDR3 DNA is TGTGCCACCACCGGGACAGAAAACATTCAGTACTTC. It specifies CATTGTENIQYF.

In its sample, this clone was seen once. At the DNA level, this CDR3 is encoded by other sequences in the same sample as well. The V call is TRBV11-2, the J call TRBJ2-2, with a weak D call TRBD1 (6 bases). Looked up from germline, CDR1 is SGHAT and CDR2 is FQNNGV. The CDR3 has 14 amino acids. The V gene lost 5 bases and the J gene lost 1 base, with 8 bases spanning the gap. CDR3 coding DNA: TGTGCCAGCAGCCGCAGGGGGAACACCGGGGAGCTGTTTTTT. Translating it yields CASSRRGNTGELFF.

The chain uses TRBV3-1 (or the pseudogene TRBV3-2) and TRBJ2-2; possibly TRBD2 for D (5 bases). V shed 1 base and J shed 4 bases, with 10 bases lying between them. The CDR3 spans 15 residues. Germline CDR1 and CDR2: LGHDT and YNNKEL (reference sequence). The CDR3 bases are TGTGCCAGCAGCCAAGTTGGACTCTCCACCGGGGAGCTGTTTTTT. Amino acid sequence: CASSQVGLSTGELFF.

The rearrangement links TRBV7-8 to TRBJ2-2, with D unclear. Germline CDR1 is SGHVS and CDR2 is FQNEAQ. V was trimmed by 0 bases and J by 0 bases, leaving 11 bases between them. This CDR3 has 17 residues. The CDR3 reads CASSLAPRITNTGELFF. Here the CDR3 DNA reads TGTGCCAGCAGCTTAGCCCCTAGGATAACGAACACCGGGGAGCTGTTTTTT.

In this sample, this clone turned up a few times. CDR3: CASSLGLAGDEQFF. Here the CDR3 DNA reads TGTGCCAGCAGCTTAGGGCTAGCGGGAGACGAGCAGTTCTTC. This chain links TRBV7-3 with TRBJ2-1; 10 nucleotides line up with TRBD2. V was clipped by 2 bases and J by 10 bases; unmatched bases: 5. The length of the CDR3 is 14 residues. The V gene's germline CDR1 is SGHTA and CDR2 FQGTGA.

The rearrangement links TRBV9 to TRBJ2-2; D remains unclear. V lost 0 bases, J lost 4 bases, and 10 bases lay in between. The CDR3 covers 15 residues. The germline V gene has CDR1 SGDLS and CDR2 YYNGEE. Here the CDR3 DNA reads TGTGCCAGCAGCGTAGGTCAGATCGCCACCGGGGAGCTGTTTTTT. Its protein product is CASSVGQIATGELFF.